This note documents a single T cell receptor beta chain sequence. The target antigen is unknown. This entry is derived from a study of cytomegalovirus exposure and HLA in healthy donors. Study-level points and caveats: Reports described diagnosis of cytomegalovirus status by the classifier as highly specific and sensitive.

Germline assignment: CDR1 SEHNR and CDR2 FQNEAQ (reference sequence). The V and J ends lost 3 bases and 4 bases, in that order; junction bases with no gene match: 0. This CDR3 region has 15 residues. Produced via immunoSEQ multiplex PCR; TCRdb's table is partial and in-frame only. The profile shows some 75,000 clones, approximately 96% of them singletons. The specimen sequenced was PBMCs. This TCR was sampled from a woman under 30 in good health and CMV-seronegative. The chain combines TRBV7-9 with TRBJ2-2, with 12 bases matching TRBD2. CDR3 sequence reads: CASSLGLAGTGELFF. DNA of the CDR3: TGTGCCAGCAGCTTGGGACTAGCGGGCACCGGGGAGCTGTTTTTT.